This record looks at one T cell receptor beta chain sequence and its context. Trimming took 5 bases from V and 1 from J, leaving 15 bases between them. Germline values: CDR1 KGHSH, CDR2 LQKENI. The CDR3 spans 16 residues. This entry comes from a study of T-cell reconstitution after alpha-beta-depleted transplantation in children. Library preparation (for TCRbeta) was performed with unique molecular identifiers. TCRdb itself ran the PCR reads through MiXCR, one entry per CDR3 protein. The repertoire includes 490,000 or so distinct CDR3 sequences, roughly an eighth of them detected once, and 5% to 6% sits in the top ten.

The receptor was isolated from a human donor who donated a stem cell graft to a child with combined immunodeficiency. The sample here was PBMCs from the stem cell graft donor, taken from the stem cell graft. V gene TRBV18 combines with J gene TRBJ1-5; no clear D gene. The CDR3: CASSTARFLSNQPQHF. The CDR3 bases are TGTGCCAGCTCAACCGCCAGATTCCTAAGCAATCAGCCCCAGCATTTT.